Listed below are T cell receptor beta chains from one sample, sequenced in a study of cytomegalovirus exposure and HLA in healthy donors. Sequenced by immunoSEQ multiplex PCR; TCRdb stores in-frame clones only, minus some. The table records more than 80,000 clones, about 70% of them present only once. The sequencing sample was made of PBMCs. The receptors come from a woman in her seventies in good health and CMV-seropositive. Each CDR3 is given with its conserved first and last residue. Fields, in order: J gene, D gene, V gene, clone size, CDR3 protein, CDR3 DNA. The D gene is left open where the match is weak. Part of the rows lack a size; the others show once, few, many or a class for expanded clones.

TRBJ1-5	TRBD1	TRBV5-4	NA	CASSTQGASNQPQHF	TGTGCCAGCAGCACACAGGGGGCAAGCAATCAGCCCCAGCATTTT
TRBJ2-5	TRBD1	TRBV7-8	NA	CASSLDRPGGQETQYF	TGTGCCAGCAGCTTAGATCGTCCAGGGGGCCAAGAGACCCAGTACTTC
TRBJ2-7	NA	TRBV11-2	NA	CASSHPRGRTYEQYF	TGTGCCAGCAGCCACCCACGAGGCCGAACCTACGAGCAGTACTTC
TRBJ2-5	TRBD2	TRBV7-7	NA	CASSLGLAGETQYF	TGTGCTAGCAGCCTGGGACTAGCGGGGGAGACCCAGTACTTC
TRBJ2-1	TRBD2	TRBV7-8	NA	CASSLRGLAGEGYEQFF	TGTGCCAGCAGCTTACGTGGACTAGCGGGAGAGGGCTATGAGCAGTTCTTC
TRBJ1-5	NA	TRBV18	NA	CASGQGGNQPQHF	TGTGCCAGCGGCCAGGGCGGCAATCAGCCCCAGCATTTT
TRBJ2-1	NA	TRBV7-2	NA	CASSLINYYNEQFF	TGTGCCAGCAGCCTTATTAACTACTACAATGAGCAGTTCTTC
TRBJ1-1	NA	TRBV11-2	NA	CASSPIGATEAFF	TGTGCCAGCAGCCCCATTGGGGCCACTGAAGCTTTCTTT
TRBJ1-4	NA	TRBV5-1	NA	CASATGSTNEKLFF	TGCGCCAGCGCTACAGGGTCAACTAATGAAAAACTGTTTTTT
TRBJ1-6	NA	TRBV19	NA	CASSPDGNNSPLHF	TGTGCCAGTAGTCCGGACGGGAACAATTCACCCCTCCACTTT
TRBJ2-6	TRBD2	TRBV5-6	few	CASSLFLSGRGSGANVLTF	TGTGCCAGCAGCTTGTTTTTAAGCGGGAGAGGCTCTGGGGCCAACGTCCTGACTTTC
TRBJ1-1	TRBD1	TRBV6-5	NA	CASNRQGMNTEAFF	TGTGCCAGCAACAGACAGGGGATGAACACTGAAGCTTTCTTT
TRBJ2-5	NA	TRBV2	NA	CASSEKGERQETQYF	TGTGCCAGCAGTGAAAAGGGGGAGAGACAAGAGACCCAGTACTTC
TRBJ2-7	NA	TRBV5-4	NA	CASPTEIRTRSYEQYF	TGTGCCAGCCCCACCGAAATCAGGACAAGATCCTACGAGCAGTACTTC
TRBJ2-7	NA	TRBV27	NA	CASSLSASYEQYF	TGTGCCAGCAGTTTATCGGCCAGCTACGAGCAGTACTTC
TRBJ1-4	NA	TRBV5-5	few	CASSFSTGFNEKLFF	TGTGCCAGCAGCTTTTCCACAGGGTTCAATGAAAAACTGTTTTTT
TRBJ2-1	NA	TRBV5-4	NA	CASSNEAWTRSYNEQFF	TGTGCCAGCAGTAACGAAGCTTGGACTCGCTCCTACAATGAGCAGTTCTTC
TRBJ1-4	NA	TRBV5-1	NA	CASSLGGLQGEKLFF	TGCGCCAGCAGCTTGGGGGGACTACAGGGTGAAAAACTGTTTTTT
TRBJ2-1	NA	TRBV7-2	NA	CASSLGGGGNNEQFF	TGTGCCAGCAGCTTAGGAGGGGGGGGGAACAATGAGCAGTTCTTC
TRBJ1-1	NA	TRBV29-1	once	CSALVWNTEAFF	TGCAGCGCTCTAGTCTGGAACACTGAAGCTTTCTTT
TRBJ2-5	TRBD2	TRBV28	NA	CASSLRGGGAAQETQYF	TGTGCCAGCAGTTTACGGGGCGGGGGGGCCGCCCAAGAGACCCAGTACTTC
TRBJ1-5	TRBD1	TRBV5-1	NA	CASSLQGGSNQPQHF	TGCGCCAGCAGCTTACAGGGGGGTAGCAATCAGCCCCAGCATTTT
TRBJ1-2	TRBD1	TRBV19	NA	CASRTQGQGDGYTF	TGTGCCAGTAGGACCCAGGGACAGGGAGATGGCTACACCTTC
TRBJ1-5	NA	TRBV28	NA	CASRKQGPNQPQHF	TGTGCCAGCAGGAAACAGGGACCCAATCAGCCCCAGCATTTT
TRBJ2-3	TRBD1	TRBV5-5	once	CASSWRYRDRVVIDTQYF	TGTGCCAGCAGCTGGCGATACCGGGACAGGGTTGTTATTGATACGCAGTATTTT
TRBJ2-1	NA	TRBV28	once	CASIIQGASYNEQFF	TGTGCCAGCATAATACAGGGTGCATCCTACAATGAGCAGTTCTTC
TRBJ2-7	NA	TRBV28	NA	CASRSEGYEQYF	TGTGCCAGCAGGAGTGAGGGCTACGAGCAGTACTTC
TRBJ2-2	TRBD1	TRBV5-1	NA	CASSLETGGHGELFF	TGCGCCAGCAGCTTGGAGACAGGGGGGCACGGGGAGCTGTTTTTT
TRBJ1-4	NA	TRBV4-1	NA	CASSPAGLLEKLFF	TGCGCCAGCAGCCCCGCGGGCCTTCTAGAAAAACTGTTTTTT
TRBJ2-1	TRBD2	TRBV6-5	NA	CASSYLGLAGGNEQFF	TGTGCCAGCAGTTACCTGGGACTAGCGGGAGGCAATGAGCAGTTCTTC
TRBJ1-2	TRBD1	TRBV5-6	NA	CASSNRGQIYGYTF	TGTGCCAGCAGCAACAGGGGGCAGATCTATGGCTACACCTTC
TRBJ2-7	TRBD2	TRBV6-5	NA	CASSYVGGRTEQYF	TGTGCCAGCAGTTATGTTGGCGGGAGAACCGAGCAGTACTTC
TRBJ2-3	TRBD2	TRBV7-2	NA	CASSFLSGGRTDTQYF	TGTGCCAGCAGCTTTCTAAGCGGGGGGCGTACAGATACGCAGTATTTT
TRBJ2-5	NA	TRBV27	NA	CASSFRQVGETQYF	TGTGCCAGCAGTTTTCGACAGGTGGGGGAGACCCAGTACTTC
TRBJ2-7	NA	TRBV28	NA	CASSWRGYEQYF	TGTGCCAGCAGTTGGCGAGGGTACGAGCAGTACTTC
TRBJ2-7	NA	TRBV19	NA	CASSIAGRGSYEQYF	TGTGCCAGTAGTATAGCTGGCAGGGGTTCCTACGAGCAGTACTTC
TRBJ1-5	TRBD1	TRBV7-2	NA	CASSFGQGSNQPQHF	TGTGCCAGCAGCTTTGGACAGGGAAGCAATCAGCCCCAGCATTTT
TRBJ2-7	NA	TRBV5-4	NA	CASSVGRTYEQYF	TGTGCCAGCAGCGTCGGTCGCACCTACGAGCAGTACTTC
TRBJ1-5	NA	TRBV4-3	NA	CASSQQITGNQPQHF	TGCGCCAGCAGCCAACAAATCACAGGGAATCAGCCCCAGCATTTT
TRBJ2-2	NA	TRBV2	NA	CASSEAGVSNTGELFF	TGTGCCAGCAGTGAAGCAGGGGTGAGCAACACCGGGGAGCTGTTTTTT
TRBJ1-5	NA	TRBV6-5	NA	CASKAGYSNQPQHF	TGTGCCAGCAAGGCAGGATATAGCAATCAGCCCCAGCATTTT
TRBJ2-7	NA	TRBV4-1	NA	CASSHGPSGEQYF	TGCGCCAGCAGCCATGGGCCCAGCGGCGAGCAGTACTTC
TRBJ1-5	TRBD1	TRBV6-5	NA	CASSPRDRVGQPQHF	TGTGCCAGCAGTCCTCGGGACAGGGTTGGACAGCCCCAGCATTTT
TRBJ1-6	TRBD1	TRBV7-6	NA	CASSFGTGDSPLHF	TGTGCCAGCAGCTTCGGGACAGGGGACTCACCCCTCCACTTT
TRBJ2-7	NA	TRBV11-2	NA	CASSPGGAGDYEQYF	TGTGCCAGCAGCCCAGGGGGAGCGGGAGACTACGAGCAGTACTTC
TRBJ2-2	TRBD2	TRBV19	NA	CASSIPRLAGGPGGTGELFF	TGTGCCAGTAGTATCCCCCGACTAGCGGGAGGGCCAGGGGGCACCGGGGAGCTGTTTTTT
TRBJ2-1	TRBD2	TRBV6-1	few	CASKTSGGNEQFF	TGTGCCAGCAAGACTAGCGGGGGTAATGAGCAGTTCTTC
TRBJ1-5	TRBD1	TRBV28	NA	CASLTDRGNQPQHF	TGTGCCAGCCTCACGGACAGGGGGAACCAGCCCCAGCATTTT
TRBJ2-1	NA	TRBV9	NA	CASSAQGTEQFF	TGTGCCAGCAGCGCCCAGGGCACTGAGCAGTTCTTC
TRBJ1-5	TRBD1	TRBV15	NA	CATGVGTGGYQPQHF	TGTGCCACAGGGGTCGGGACAGGGGGTTATCAGCCCCAGCATTTT
TRBJ2-2	NA	TRBV6-5	NA	CASSYEGTGELFF	TGTGCCAGCAGTTACGAGGGCACCGGGGAGCTGTTTTTT